This T cell receptor beta chain was identified during a study of tumor-infiltrating lymphocytes in primary liver carcinoma. Background on the study: Patients' primary liver carcinoma was surgically resected. Staging of the tumors gave T1-T3 N0M0, with widths of about 4.2 to 10 cm.

Germline DNA was extracted too, while blood RNA derived from unsorted whole blood. This clonotype was seen only once. A read error may explain this, as a much larger clone is one base away. TCR beta cDNA was prepared out of approximately 470 ng total RNA by means of a constant-region primer. Libraries for TCR beta were built through three nested multiplex PCR rounds, which together made up a slightly modified ARM-PCR procedure. TRBV1-TRBV30 forward and Cbeta reverse primers drove the first two roughly 9-cycle rounds. TCRdb re-analysed the multiplex PCR reads in MiXCR, keeping a single row per CDR3 protein. The sample records fewer than 350,000 distinct CDR3 sequences, less than 75% being singletons. Germline lookup yields CDR1 MNHNS and CDR2 SASEGT. Trimming pared 7 bases from V and 5 bases from J, leaving 10 bases between. This CDR3 region has 12 residues.

The source is a man aged 35-49 years with primary liver carcinoma and hepatitis B virus infection. The source material was peripheral blood. The V and J genes are TRBV6-1 and TRBJ2-3; D remains unclear. CDR3 protein: CASNLVGDTQYF. CDR3 DNA: TGTGCCAGCAACTTAGTGGGAGATACGCAGTATTTT.